This T cell receptor (beta chain) is drawn from a study of blood T cell repertoires in COVID-19. J was trimmed by 3 bases and V by 2 bases; bases with no gene match: 8. From germline, CDR1 is GTSNPN and CDR2 SVGIG (reference sequence). The CDR3 sequence is 15 residues long. Study processing details: Amplification of reference gene primers provided the estimated nucleated cell counts. The table came from immunoSEQ multiplex PCR; TCRdb's copy has only in-frame clones and leaves some out. V and J calls and clone size are given by that table; D and trimming were obtained from the DNA. Counted here are some 59,000 clones, 90% occurring once; the ten biggest clones make up around 3.9%.

Material: peripheral blood. The receptor was derived from a man aged 45-60 years with acute or convalescent COVID-19. The genes are TRBV30 and TRBJ2-7, with 9 bases identical to TRBD1. CDR3 residues: CAWSSDRGAFYEQYF. In DNA, the CDR3 is TGTGCCTGGAGTTCGGACAGGGGCGCTTTCTACGAGCAGTACTTC.